The 23 T cell receptor beta chains below all came from one sample that was sequenced in a study of T cells after yellow fever vaccination. Each CDR3 protein gets one entry after TCRdb re-called the 5' RACE reads with MiXCR. The top ten hold 20% to 25% of the sample, which has about 340,000 distinct CDR3 sequences, around 3.9% seen once. The sample consisted of PBMCs, taken 5 days after the yellow fever booster vaccination. These receptors were obtained from a man between 18 and 35 years old who received the YFV17D yellow fever vaccine.

This clonotype has a count of ten or more. The chain combines TRBV5-1 with TRBJ2-3; 9 bases are shared with TRBD1. V gave up 3 bases and J gave up 5 bases; unmatched junction bases: 7. Germline CDR1 SGHRS, CDR2 YFSETQ. The length of the CDR3 is 15 residues. The DNA for the CDR3 is TGCGCCAGCAGCTCCAACAGGGGGCTGGGAGATACGCAGTATTTT. It specifies CASSSNRGLGDTQYF.

In this sample, this clonotype turned up many times. The V gene is TRBV20-1, the J gene TRBJ2-3; D gene uncertain. The V and J ends lost 2 bases and 2 bases respectively, with 8 bases between them. There are 13 residues in the CDR3. Germline-derived CDR1 and CDR2 are DFQATT and SNEGSKA (reference sequence). As DNA, the CDR3 is TGCAGTGCTAGACTTAAATCCACAGATACGCAGTATTTT. Amino acid sequence: CSARLKSTDTQYF.

Comment on this clonotype: A much larger clone lies one base from this, so it may be a read error. Here the CDR3 DNA reads TGTGCCAGCAGCCATGATGAGGCGGGGTTCGGCAATGAGCAGTTCTTC. This gives the protein CASSHDEAGFGNEQFF. The rearrangement uses TRBV14 and TRBJ2-1; D may be TRBD2 (6 bases). V was trimmed by 3 bases and J by 6 bases, leaving 18 bases between them. The CDR3 covers 16 residues. From germline, CDR1 is SGHDN and CDR2 FVKESK.

This clonotype was detected many times. The chain has TRBV11-2 and TRBJ1-1, with D hard to call. Per germline, CDR1 SGHAT and CDR2 FQNNGV. The germline V and J ends were trimmed by 3 bases and 6 bases, with 17 bases remaining between them. The CDR3 length is 15 residues. The CDR3 nucleotides are TGTGCCAGCAGCTTCGCCCGGCGGGTAGGGTCTGAAGCTTTCTTT. It specifies CASSFARRVGSEAFF. The entire variable domain, with the rest obtained from reference TRBV11-2 and TRBJ1-1, is as follows: EAGVAQSPRYKIIEKRQSVAFWCNPISGHATLYWYQQILGQGPKLLIQFQNNGVVDDSQLPKDRFSAERLKGVDSTLKIQPAKLEDSAVYLCASSFARRVGSEAFFGQGTRLTVV.

This clonotype appeared many times. The gene calls are TRBV6-2 or TRBV6-3 and TRBJ2-1; D ambiguous. The CDR3 contains 16 residues. The V and J ends lost 2 bases and 3 bases respectively, with 14 bases between them. Germline V gene lookup returns CDR1 MNHEY and CDR2 SVGEGT. CDR3 in DNA: TGTGCCAGCAGTTACCTTTCGGCCCGCTACTACAATGAGCAGTTCTTC. It is translated as CASSYLSARYYNEQFF.

The chain employs TRBV3-1 and TRBJ2-1, with 8 bases matching TRBD1. Germline V gene data show CDR1 as LGHDT and CDR2 as YNNKEL (reference sequence). The CDR3 runs 15 residues. Germline trimming cut 10 bases from V and 2 bases from J; bases unmatched to any gene: 10. The CDR3 here is CATQGWTGTYNEQFF. The CDR3 DNA reads as TGTGCCACCCAGGGGTGGACAGGGACCTACAATGAGCAGTTCTTC.

This clonotype has just a few counts. The rearrangement uses TRBV5-4 and TRBJ2-3; D not resolved. V lost 0 bases, J lost 2 bases, and 13 bases lay in between. Per the germline V gene, CDR1 is SGHNT and CDR2 is YYREEE (reference sequence). The CDR3 is 16 amino acids. CDR3 loop: CASSLGPAGITDTQYF. DNA of the CDR3: TGTGCCAGCAGCTTGGGACCCGCAGGTATCACAGATACGCAGTATTTT.

This clonotype was recorded at least ten times. V is TRBV7-9 and J is TRBJ2-4; D unresolved. Germline loops: CDR1 SEHNR, CDR2 FQNEAQ (reference sequence). V was pared by 0 bases and J by 7 bases, with 4 bases between. The CDR3 sequence is 12 residues long. Here the CDR3 DNA reads TGTGCCAGCAGCTTAGCGGATAACATTCAGTACTTC. It is translated as CASSLADNIQYF. The full variable domain, with the rest looked up from reference TRBV7-9 and TRBJ2-4, is DTGVSQNPRHKITKRGQNVTFRCDPISEHNRLYWYRQTLGQGPEFLTYFQNEAQLEKSRLLSDRFSAERPKGSFSTLEIQRTEQGDSAMYLCASSLADNIQYFGAGTRLSVL.

The chain combines TRBV9 with TRBJ2-3; D may match TRBD1 or TRBD2 (8 bases each). The V end was cut by 3 bases, the J end by 4 bases, with 21 bases between. Germline CDR1 and CDR2: SGDLS and YYNGEE. This CDR3 is 17 amino acids long. The CDR3, as DNA: TGTGCCAGCAGCGCCCGTAGCGGGACAGGAGGGCCAGATACGCAGTATTTT. Translation: CASSARSGTGGPDTQYF.

This clonotype has at least ten counts. The V gene is TRBV2, the J gene TRBJ2-5; D tentatively fits TRBD1 or TRBD2 (5 bases each). CDR3 length equals 13 residues. V lost 8 bases and J 2 bases, leaving 12 bases between the germline ends. Looked up from germline, CDR1 is SNHLY and CDR2 is FYNNEI. CDR3: CASPRDGQETQYF. The DNA for the CDR3 is TGTGCCAGCCCTCGGGACGGTCAAGAGACCCAGTACTTC. Variable domain in full (rest from reference TRBV2 and TRBJ2-5): EPEVTQTPSHQVTQMGQEVILRCVPISNHLYFYWYRQILGQKVEFLVSFYNNEISEKSEIFDDQFSVERPDGSNFTLKIRSTKLEDSAMYFCASPRDGQETQYFGPGTRLLVL.

There are many counts of this clonotype. The chain links TRBV5-1 to TRBJ2-1, with 9 bases that match TRBD1. CDR3 length: 15 residues. CDR1 is SGHRS, CDR2 YFSETQ, per germline. Trimming cost V 2 bases and J 6 bases; bases outside gene matches: 6. CDR3 region: CASSFTGQGINEQFF. The CDR3 region has the DNA TGCGCCAGCAGCTTTACGGGACAGGGTATCAATGAGCAGTTCTTC.

This clonotype was seen at least ten times. The CDR3 loop reads CASSSTRDTGELFF. CDR3 coding DNA: TGTGCCAGCAGCAGCACTAGAGACACCGGGGAGCTGTTTTTT. The chain employs TRBV11-2 and TRBJ2-2; possible D gene TRBD2, 5 bases. Trimming shortened V by 5 bases and J by 3 bases, and 10 bases separated the two germline ends. The germline V gene has CDR1 SGHAT and CDR2 FQNNGV. This CDR3 comprises 14 residues.

This clonotype came up a few times. The chain combines TRBV15 with TRBJ1-1; no clear D. V was trimmed by 2 bases and J by 10 bases, leaving 14 bases between them. CDR3 length: 13 residues. CDR1 and CDR2 (germline): LNHNV, YYDKDF (reference sequence). The chain's CDR3 is CATSRSKALAAFF. The CDR3 nucleotides are TGTGCCACCAGCAGAAGCAAGGCTCTTGCAGCTTTCTTT.

This clonotype was seen many times. The chain joins TRBV14 to TRBJ1-2; no clear D gene. Looked up from germline, CDR1 is SGHDN and CDR2 is FVKESK. The CDR3 runs 13 residues. V dropped 2 bases and J dropped 4 bases, with 8 bases sitting between them. In DNA form, the CDR3 reads TGTGCCAGCAGCCAAAACGGAGCCTATGGCTACACCTTC. Amino acids: CASSQNGAYGYTF.

There are a few counts of this clonotype. The chain couples TRBV9 to TRBJ1-1; D ambiguous. Trimming cost V 3 bases and J 2 bases, with 11 bases left between them. The CDR3 has 14 residues. Germline-derived CDR1 and CDR2 are SGDLS and YYNGEE. CDR3 in DNA: TGTGCCAGCAGCGCATCAAAAAGTAACACTGAAGCTTTCTTT. It translates to CASSASKSNTEAFF.

This clonotype was seen a handful of times. CDR3 sequence (DNA): TGTGCCAGGGAGGAGGAGATATATAATTCACCCCTCCACTTT. Protein sequence: CAREEEIYNSPLHF. The chain joins TRBV21-1 to TRBJ1-6. TRBV21-1 is noted as a pseudogene. CDR3 length: 14 amino acids.

The chain recombines TRBV28 with TRBJ2-1; no clear D gene. The V end lost 4 bases, the J end lost 9 bases, and 16 bases lay between the germline ends. Germline-derived CDR1 and CDR2 are MDHEN and SYDVKM. This CDR3 contains 14 residues. The CDR3 region is CASSSTLVHPEQFF. The CDR3 nucleotides read TGTGCCAGCAGTTCAACCCTAGTACACCCTGAGCAGTTCTTC.

This clonotype came up a few times. The chain couples TRBV9 to TRBJ2-7, with 7 bases identical to TRBD1. The V and J ends lost 4 bases and 6 bases, in that order; junction bases with no gene match: 7. Germline V lookup: CDR1 SGDLS, CDR2 YYNGEE. The CDR3 has 13 residues. The CDR3 coding sequence is TGTGCCAGCAGCAAAGCGACAGGGCCCGAGCAGTACTTC. This encodes CASSKATGPEQYF.

This clonotype showed up many times. V gene TRBV29-1 combines with J gene TRBJ2-1, with TRBD2 identical over 8 bases. This CDR3 is 11 amino acids long. Germline V gene sequence: CDR1 SQVTM, CDR2 ANQGSEA. J gave up 8 bases and V 7 bases, and 4 bases lay outside the gene matches. The CDR3 region has the DNA TGCAGCGGGACTAGCAGCCATGAGCAGTTCTTC. It codes for CSGTSSHEQFF.

This clonotype was counted only a few times. The V gene is TRBV4-3, the J gene TRBJ1-2, with unresolved D. The CDR3 totals 14 residues. Germline CDR1 reads LGHNA; CDR2 reads YSLEER. Trimming shortened V by 2 bases and J by 4 bases, and 11 bases separated the two germline ends. The CDR3 DNA is TGCGCCAGCAGCCAAATGGGGTTCCCCTATGGCTACACCTTC. Protein: CASSQMGFPYGYTF.

This clonotype was observed many times. The V and J genes are TRBV25-1 and TRBJ2-6; D is possibly TRBD1 (5 bases). Germline V gene data show CDR1 as MGHDK and CDR2 as SYGVNS. V was shortened by 4 bases and J by 0 bases, with 7 bases between the two germline ends. The CDR3 sequence is 15 residues long. The CDR3 DNA is TGTGCCAGCAGTGTAGGACACTCTGGGGCCAACGTCCTGACTTTC. Its protein is CASSVGHSGANVLTF.

This clonotype was counted many times. The chain has TRBV12-3 or TRBV12-4 and TRBJ1-5; D gene ambiguous. The CDR3 sequence is 17 residues long. V was pared by 4 bases and J by 3 bases, with 19 bases between. CDR3 loop: CASSSDLESRYNQPQHF. The CDR3 DNA reads TGTGCCAGCAGTTCCGATTTGGAGTCCCGATACAATCAGCCCCAGCATTTT.

This clonotype was recorded at least ten times. The V call is TRBV11-2, the J call TRBJ1-2; D is uncertain. The CDR3 length is 13 residues. V lost 1 base and J 6 bases, leaving 9 bases between the germline ends. CDR1 and CDR2 from the germline V gene are SGHAT and FQNNGV. The CDR3 DNA follows: TGTGCCAGCAGCTTAGTCGGAGCTCATGGCTACACCTTC. Translated, it gives CASSLVGAHGYTF.